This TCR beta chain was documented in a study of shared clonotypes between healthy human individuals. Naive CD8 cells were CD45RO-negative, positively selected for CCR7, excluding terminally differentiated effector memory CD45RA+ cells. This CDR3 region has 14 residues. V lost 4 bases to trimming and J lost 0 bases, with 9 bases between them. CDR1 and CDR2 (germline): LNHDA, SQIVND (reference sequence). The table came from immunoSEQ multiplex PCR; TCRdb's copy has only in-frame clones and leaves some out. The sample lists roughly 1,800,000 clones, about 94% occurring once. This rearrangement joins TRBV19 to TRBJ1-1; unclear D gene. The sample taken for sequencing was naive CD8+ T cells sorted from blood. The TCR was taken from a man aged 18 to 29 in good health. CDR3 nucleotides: TGTGCCAGTAGTACCCTCCCCTTGAACACTGAAGCTTTCTTT. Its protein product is CASSTLPLNTEAFF.